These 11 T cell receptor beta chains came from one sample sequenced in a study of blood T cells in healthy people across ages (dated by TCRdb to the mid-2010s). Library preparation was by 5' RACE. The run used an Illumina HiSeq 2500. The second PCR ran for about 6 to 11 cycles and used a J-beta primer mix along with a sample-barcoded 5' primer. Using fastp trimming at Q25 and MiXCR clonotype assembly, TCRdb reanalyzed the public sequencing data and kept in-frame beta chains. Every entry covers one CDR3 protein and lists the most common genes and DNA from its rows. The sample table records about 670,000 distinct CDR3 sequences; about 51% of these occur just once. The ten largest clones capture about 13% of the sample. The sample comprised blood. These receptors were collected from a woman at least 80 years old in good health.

CDR3 protein: CASSFRTLTETQYF. The CDR3 DNA follows: TGTGCCAGCAGTTTCAGGACTCTGACAGAGACCCAGTACTTC. The chain joins TRBV7-2 to TRBJ2-4, with TRBD2 as a possible D gene (5 bases). The J call is doubtful: the DNA matches TRBJ2-5 better. Germline V gene lookup returns CDR1 SGHTA and CDR2 FQGNSA. This CDR3 region has 14 residues.

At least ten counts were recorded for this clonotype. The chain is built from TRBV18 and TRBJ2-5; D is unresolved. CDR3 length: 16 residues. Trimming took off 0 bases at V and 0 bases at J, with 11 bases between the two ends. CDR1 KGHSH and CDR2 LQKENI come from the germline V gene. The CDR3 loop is CASSPPWGLYQETQYF. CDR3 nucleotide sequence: TGTGCCAGCTCACCACCCTGGGGTCTATACCAAGAGACCCAGTACTTC.

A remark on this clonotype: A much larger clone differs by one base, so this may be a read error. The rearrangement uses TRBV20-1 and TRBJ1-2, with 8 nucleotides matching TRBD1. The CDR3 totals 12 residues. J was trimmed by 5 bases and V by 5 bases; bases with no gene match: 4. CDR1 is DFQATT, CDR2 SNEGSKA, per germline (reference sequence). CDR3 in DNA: TGCAGTGCTGACCGGACAGGGTATGGCTACACCTTC. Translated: CSADRTGYGYTF.

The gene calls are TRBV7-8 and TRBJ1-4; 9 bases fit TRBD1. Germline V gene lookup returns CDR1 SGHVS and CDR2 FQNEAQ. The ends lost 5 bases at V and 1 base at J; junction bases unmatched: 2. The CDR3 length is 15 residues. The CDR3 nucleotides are TGTGCCAGCAGCCCGGACAGGGGAACTAATGAAAAACTGTTTTTT. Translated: CASSPDRGTNEKLFF.

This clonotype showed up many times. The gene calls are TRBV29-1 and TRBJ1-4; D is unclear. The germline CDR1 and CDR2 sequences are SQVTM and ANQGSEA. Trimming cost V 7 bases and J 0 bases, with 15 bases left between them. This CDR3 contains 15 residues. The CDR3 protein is CSARAREATNEKLFF. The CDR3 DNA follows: TGCAGCGCCCGGGCGAGGGAGGCAACTAATGAAAAACTGTTTTTT.

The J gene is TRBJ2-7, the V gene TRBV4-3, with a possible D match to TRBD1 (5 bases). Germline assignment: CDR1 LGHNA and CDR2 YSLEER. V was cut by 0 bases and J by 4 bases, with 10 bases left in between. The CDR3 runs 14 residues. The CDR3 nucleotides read TGCGCCAGCAGCCAAGATCAGGGTTGGTACGAGCAGTACTTC. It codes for CASSQDQGWYEQYF.

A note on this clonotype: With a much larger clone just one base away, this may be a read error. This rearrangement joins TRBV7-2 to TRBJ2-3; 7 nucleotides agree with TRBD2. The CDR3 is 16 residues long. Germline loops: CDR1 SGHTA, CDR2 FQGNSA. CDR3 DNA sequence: TGTGCCGGCAGCTTCATTAGCGGGCGAGACGCAGATACGCAGTATTTT. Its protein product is CAGSFISGRDADTQYF.

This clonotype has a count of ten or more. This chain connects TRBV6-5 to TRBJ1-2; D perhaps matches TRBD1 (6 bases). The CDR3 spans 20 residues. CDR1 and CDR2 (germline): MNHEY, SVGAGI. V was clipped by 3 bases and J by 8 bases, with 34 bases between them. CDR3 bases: TGTGCCAGCAGTTATGGAATAGGGGGATCGACTCGGGGCCTTATGTTGGGCTACACCTTC. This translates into CASSYGIGGSTRGLMLGYTF.

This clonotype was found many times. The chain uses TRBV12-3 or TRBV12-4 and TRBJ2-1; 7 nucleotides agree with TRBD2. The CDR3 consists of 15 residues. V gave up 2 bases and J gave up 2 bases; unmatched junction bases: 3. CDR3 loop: CASSLLSGAYNEQFF. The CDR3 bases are TGTGCCAGCAGTTTATTAAGCGGGGCCTACAATGAGCAGTTCTTC.

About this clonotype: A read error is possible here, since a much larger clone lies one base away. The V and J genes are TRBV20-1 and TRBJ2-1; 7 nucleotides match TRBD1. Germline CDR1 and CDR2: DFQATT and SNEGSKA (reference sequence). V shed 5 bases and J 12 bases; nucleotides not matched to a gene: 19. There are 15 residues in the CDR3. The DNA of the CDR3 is TGCAGTGCTCAGCCCCTGAACAGGGGAATCAGGAGGCAGTTCTTC. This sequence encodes CSAQPLNRGIRRQFF.

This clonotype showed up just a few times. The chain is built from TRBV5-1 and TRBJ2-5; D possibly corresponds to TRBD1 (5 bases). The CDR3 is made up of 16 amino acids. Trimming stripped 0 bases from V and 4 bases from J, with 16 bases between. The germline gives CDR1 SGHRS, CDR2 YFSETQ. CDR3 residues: CASSLDLQGRGETQYF. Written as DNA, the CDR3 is TGCGCCAGCAGCTTGGACCTTCAGGGTAGGGGAGAGACCCAGTACTTC.